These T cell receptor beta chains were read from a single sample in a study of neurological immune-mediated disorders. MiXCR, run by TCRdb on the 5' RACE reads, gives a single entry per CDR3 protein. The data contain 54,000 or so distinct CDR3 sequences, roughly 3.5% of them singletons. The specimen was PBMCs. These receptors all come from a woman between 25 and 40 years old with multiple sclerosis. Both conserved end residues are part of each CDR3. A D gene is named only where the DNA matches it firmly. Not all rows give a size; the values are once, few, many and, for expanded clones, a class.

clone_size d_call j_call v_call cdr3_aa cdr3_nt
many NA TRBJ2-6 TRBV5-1 CASSGDGSGANVLTF TGCGCCAGCAGCGGCGACGGCTCTGGGGCCAACGTCCTGACTTTC
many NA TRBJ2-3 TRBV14 CASSQVMSADTQYF TGTGCCAGCAGCCAAGTAATGAGTGCAGATACGCAGTATTTT
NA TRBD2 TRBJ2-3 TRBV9 CASSPGTSGIATQYF TGTGCCAGCAGCCCCGGGACTAGCGGGATTGCTACGCAGTATTTT
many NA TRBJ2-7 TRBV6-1 CASTGMRLGSYEQYF TGTGCCAGCACAGGTATGAGGCTCGGCTCCTACGAGCAGTACTTC
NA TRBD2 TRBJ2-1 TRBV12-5 CASGETSGAPEQFF TGTGCTAGTGGGGAGACTAGCGGGGCCCCCGAGCAGTTCTTC
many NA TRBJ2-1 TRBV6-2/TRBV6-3 CASSYGGFSYNEQFF TGTGCCAGCAGTTACGGAGGGTTTTCCTACAATGAGCAGTTCTTC
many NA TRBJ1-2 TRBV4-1 CASSQLTGPANTF TGCGCCAGCAGCCAACTCACCGGGCCCGCTAACACCTTC
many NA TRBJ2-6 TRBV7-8 CASSYREVSGANVLTF TGTGCCAGCAGCTACAGGGAGGTGTCAGGGGCCAACGTCCTGACTTTC
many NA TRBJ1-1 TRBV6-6 CASSYNWGHTEAFF TGTGCCAGCAGTTACAATTGGGGCCACACTGAAGCTTTCTTT
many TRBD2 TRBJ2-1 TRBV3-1 CASSQVLAGGINEQFF TGTGCCAGCAGCCAAGTATTAGCGGGAGGTATCAATGAGCAGTTCTTC
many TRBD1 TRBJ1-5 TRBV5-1 CASSLGQGAGQPQHF TGCGCCAGCAGCTTGGGACAGGGGGCCGGTCAGCCCCAGCATTTT
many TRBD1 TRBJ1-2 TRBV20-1 CSARTGGYGYTF TGCAGTGCACGGACAGGGGGCTATGGCTACACCTTC
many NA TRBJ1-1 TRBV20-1 CSALGVGGTEAFF TGCAGTGCTTTGGGGGTTGGGGGCACTGAAGCTTTCTTT
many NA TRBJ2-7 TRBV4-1 CASSQVPGSEQYF TGCGCCAGCAGCCAAGTTCCAGGTAGCGAGCAGTACTTC
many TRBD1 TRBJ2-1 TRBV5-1 CASSLGQGSYNEQFF TGCGCCAGCAGCTTGGGACAGGGGTCCTACAATGAGCAGTTCTTC
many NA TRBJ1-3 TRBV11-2 CASSLVQRSSGNTIYF TGTGCCAGCAGCTTAGTCCAGCGCAGCTCTGGAAACACCATATATTTT
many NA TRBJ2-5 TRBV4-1 CASSQTPTGQTQYF TGCGCCAGCAGCCAAACGCCTACCGGTCAGACCCAGTACTTC
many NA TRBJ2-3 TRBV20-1 CSAREVDTQYF TGCAGTGCTAGAGAGGTCGATACGCAGTATTTT
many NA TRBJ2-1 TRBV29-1 CSTRQYNEQFF TGCAGCACGCGACAGTACAATGAGCAGTTCTTC
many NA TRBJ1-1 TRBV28 CATLTSEAFF TGTGCCACCCTCACGTCTGAAGCTTTCTTT
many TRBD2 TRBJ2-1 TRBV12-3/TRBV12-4 CASSSSSGRASSYNEQFF TGTGCCAGCAGTTCCTCTAGCGGGAGGGCCAGCTCCTACAATGAGCAGTTCTTC
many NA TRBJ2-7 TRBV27 CASGNIRAGADEQYF TGTGCCAGCGGTAACATCCGGGCAGGGGCTGACGAGCAGTACTTC
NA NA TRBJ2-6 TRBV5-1 CASKVTRSSGAKVLTF TGCGCCAGCAAGGTCACCCGAAGCTCTGGGGCCAAAGTCCTGACTTTC
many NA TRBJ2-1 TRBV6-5 CASSPGTLRYNEQFF TGTGCCAGCAGTCCTGGGACTTTAAGATACAATGAGCAGTTCTTC
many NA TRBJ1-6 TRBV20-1 CSAKTGTRSYNSPLHF TGCAGTGCTAAAACCGGGACTAGGTCCTATAATTCACCCCTCCACTTT
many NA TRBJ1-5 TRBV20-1 CSAWAGSPQPQHF TGCAGTGCCTGGGCTGGGTCCCCTCAGCCCCAGCATTTT
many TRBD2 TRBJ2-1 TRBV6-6 CASSYPRGDNEQFF TGTGCCAGCAGTTACCCCCGGGGGGACAATGAGCAGTTCTTC
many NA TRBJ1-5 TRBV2 CASRKGGSENQPQHF TGTGCCAGCAGAAAGGGGGGTTCAGAAAATCAGCCCCAGCATTTT
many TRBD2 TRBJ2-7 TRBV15 CATSISGGAEQYF TGTGCCACCAGCATTTCGGGGGGGGCCGAGCAGTACTTC
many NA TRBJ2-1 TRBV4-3 CASSQDRFNEQFF TGCGCCAGCAGCCAAGATCGTTTCAATGAGCAGTTCTTC
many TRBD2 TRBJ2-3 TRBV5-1 CASSLVLFSGITPFPTDTQYF TGCGCCAGCAGCTTGGTTCTGTTTAGCGGGATAACCCCTTTCCCCACAGATACGCAGTATTTT
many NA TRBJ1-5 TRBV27 CASSFLSPAFSNQPQHF TGTGCCAGCAGTTTCCTGTCCCCCGCGTTTAGCAATCAGCCCCAGCATTTT
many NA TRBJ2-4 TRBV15 CATSREVGGVKNIQYF TGTGCCACCAGCAGAGAAGTGGGGGGAGTAAAAAACATTCAGTACTTC
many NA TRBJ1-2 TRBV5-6 CASRGWGRLSYTF TGTGCCAGCAGGGGTTGGGGTCGTCTGTCCTACACCTTC
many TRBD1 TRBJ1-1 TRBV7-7 CASSSHRQGGPEAFF TGTGCCAGCAGCTCACATCGACAGGGAGGCCCTGAAGCTTTCTTT
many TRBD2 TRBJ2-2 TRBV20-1 CSASHVRTSGTGELFF TGCAGTGCCTCCCACGTTCGTACTAGCGGTACTGGGGAGCTGTTTTTT
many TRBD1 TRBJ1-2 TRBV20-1 CSARRDRAGGYTF TGCAGTGCTAGGAGGGACAGGGCTGGTGGCTACACCTTC
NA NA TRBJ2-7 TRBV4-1 CASSQDRGVGRKGGEQYF TGCGCCAGCAGCCAAGATCGAGGGGTCGGACGAAAAGGGGGCGAGCAGTACTTC
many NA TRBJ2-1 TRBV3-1 CASSLAGNEQFF TGTGCCAGCAGCCTTGCGGGCAATGAGCAGTTCTTC
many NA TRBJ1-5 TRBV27 CASSSEGNQPQHF TGTGCCAGCAGTTCTGAGGGCAATCAGCCCCAGCATTTT
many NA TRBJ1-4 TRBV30 CAWSYGNEKLFF TGTGCCTGGAGTTACGGGAATGAAAAACTGTTTTTT
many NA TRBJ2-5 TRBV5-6 CASSFDRRFETQYF TGTGCCAGCAGCTTCGACAGGCGCTTTGAGACCCAGTACTTC
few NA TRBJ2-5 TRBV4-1 CASSQVQTYQETQYF TGCGCCAGCAGCCAAGTTCAGACTTACCAAGAGACCCAGTACTTC
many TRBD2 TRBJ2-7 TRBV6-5 CASSRSREGYEQYF TGTGCCAGCAGTAGATCGCGGGAGGGCTACGAGCAGTACTTC
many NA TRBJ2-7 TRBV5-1 CASSLGSGPLLYYEQYF TGCGCCAGCAGCTTGGGTAGCGGACCCCTTCTTTACTACGAGCAGTACTTC
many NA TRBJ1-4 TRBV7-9 CASSSKTGPNEKLFF TGTGCCAGCAGCTCGAAGACAGGCCCTAATGAAAAACTGTTTTTT
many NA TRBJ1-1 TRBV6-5 CASSNAMNTEAFF TGTGCCAGCAGCAATGCGATGAACACTGAAGCTTTCTTT
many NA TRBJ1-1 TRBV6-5 CASSYHGGNTEAFF TGTGCCAGCAGTTACCACGGGGGGAACACTGAAGCTTTCTTT
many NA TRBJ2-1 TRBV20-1 CSARTGSDNEQFF TGCAGTGCTAGAACGGGGAGCGACAATGAGCAGTTCTTC
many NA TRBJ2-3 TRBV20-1 CSASGLHTDTQYF TGCAGTGCTAGTGGACTCCACACAGATACGCAGTATTTT
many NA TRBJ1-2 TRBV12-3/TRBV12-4 CASSVTGYYGYTF TGTGCCAGCAGTGTGACAGGATATTATGGCTACACCTTC
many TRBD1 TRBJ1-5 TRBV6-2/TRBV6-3 CASSHVPGQVNQPQHF TGTGCCAGCAGTCACGTCCCGGGACAGGTTAATCAGCCCCAGCATTTT
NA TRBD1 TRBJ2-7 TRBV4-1 CASSQEETGNYEQYF TGCGCCAGCAGCCAAGAGGAGACAGGGAACTACGAGCAGTACTTC
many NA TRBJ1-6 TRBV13 CASSLTTANSPLNF TGTGCCAGCAGCTTAACGACAGCAAATTCACCCCTCAACTTT
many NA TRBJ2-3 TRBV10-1 CASSETRPTDTQYF TGCGCCAGCAGTGAGACCCGGCCTACAGATACGCAGTATTTT